Relative to its sample, the clone carrying this TCR beta chain is medium-sized. The record originates from a study of T cell changes during pregnancy in multiple sclerosis. Trimming removed 6 bases from V and 8 bases from J, with 14 bases in between. The CDR3 loop spans 13 amino acids. The germline V gene has CDR1 SNHLY and CDR2 FYNNEI. Produced via immunoSEQ multiplex PCR; TCRdb's table is partial and in-frame only. The sample has tens of thousands of clones; about 93% are singletons. The rearrangement links TRBV2 to TRBJ2-4; a weak D match, TRBD1 (6 bases). This receptor was obtained from a female donor with multiple sclerosis, enrolled in a pregnancy study. The sample in question was CD8+ T cells from peripheral blood mononuclear cells, obtained in the third trimester of pregnancy. This chain's CDR3 is CASRGDNQDIQYF. In DNA form, the CDR3 reads TGTGCCAGCAGAGGGGACAATCAGGACATTCAGTACTTC.